This entry concerns a single TCR beta chain. Original methodology: For nucleated cells, counts were estimated from reference gene primer amplification. Only in-frame clones appear in the TCRdb table, and some are missing; sequencing was by immunoSEQ multiplex PCR. That table is the source of V, J and clone size, and D and trimming were worked out from the DNA. The sample lists about 78,000 clones; around nine tenths were seen once. Germline CDR1 and CDR2: MNHEY and SVGEGT. The V end was cut by 4 bases, the J end by 4 bases, with 19 bases between. The CDR3 extends over 16 amino acids. This sample stems from a study of blood T cell repertoires in COVID-19. Study at large: The United States, Italy and Spain supplied acute and convalescent COVID-19 samples. T cells, B-cell-depleted T cells, or PBMCs supplied cDNA or gDNA.

The sample taken for sequencing was peripheral blood. The TCR sequence derives from a man between 50 and 59 years old with active or convalescent COVID-19. The chain joins TRBV6-2 or TRBV6-3 to TRBJ1-1; D may be TRBD1 (6 bases). The CDR3, as DNA: TGTGCCAGCAGTTTTGACCAACTGGGGGCCGGCACTGAAGCTTTCTTT. The encoded protein is CASSFDQLGAGTEAFF.